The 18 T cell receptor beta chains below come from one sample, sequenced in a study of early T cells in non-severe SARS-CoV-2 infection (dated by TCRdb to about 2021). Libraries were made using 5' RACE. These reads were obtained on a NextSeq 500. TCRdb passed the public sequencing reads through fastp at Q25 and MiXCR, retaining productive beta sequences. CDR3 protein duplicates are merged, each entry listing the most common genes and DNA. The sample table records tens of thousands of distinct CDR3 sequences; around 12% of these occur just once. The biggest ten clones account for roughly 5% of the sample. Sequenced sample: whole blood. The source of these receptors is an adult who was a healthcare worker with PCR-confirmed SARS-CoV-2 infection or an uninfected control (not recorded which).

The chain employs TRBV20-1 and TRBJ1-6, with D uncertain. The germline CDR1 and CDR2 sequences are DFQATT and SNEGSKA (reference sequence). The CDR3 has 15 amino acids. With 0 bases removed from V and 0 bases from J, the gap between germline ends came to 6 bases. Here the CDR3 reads CSAREGSSYNSPLHF. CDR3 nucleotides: TGCAGTGCTAGAGAAGGGAGCTCCTATAATTCACCCCTCCACTTT.

CDR3 DNA: TGCGGAGGGGTCGGATTCACAGATACGCAGTATTTT. It codes for CGGVGFTDTQYF. The chain uses TRBV29-1 and TRBJ2-3; a possible D gene is TRBD2 (6 bases). CDR1 and CDR2 from the germline V gene are SQVTM and ANQGSEA. This CDR3 comprises 12 residues.

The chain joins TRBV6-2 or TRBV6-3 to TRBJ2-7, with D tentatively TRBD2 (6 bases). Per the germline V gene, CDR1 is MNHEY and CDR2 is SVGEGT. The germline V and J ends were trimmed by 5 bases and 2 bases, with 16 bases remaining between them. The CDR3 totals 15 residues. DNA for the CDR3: TGTGCCAGCAGTCCACCCGGGACTTTGACCTACGAGCAGTACTTC. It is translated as CASSPPGTLTYEQYF.

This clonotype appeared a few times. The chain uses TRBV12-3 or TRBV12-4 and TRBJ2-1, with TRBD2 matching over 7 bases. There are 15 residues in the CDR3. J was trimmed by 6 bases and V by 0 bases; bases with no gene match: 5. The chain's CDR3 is CASSLALAVGNEQFF. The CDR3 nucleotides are TGTGCCAGCAGTTTAGCGCTAGCGGTAGGCAATGAGCAGTTCTTC.

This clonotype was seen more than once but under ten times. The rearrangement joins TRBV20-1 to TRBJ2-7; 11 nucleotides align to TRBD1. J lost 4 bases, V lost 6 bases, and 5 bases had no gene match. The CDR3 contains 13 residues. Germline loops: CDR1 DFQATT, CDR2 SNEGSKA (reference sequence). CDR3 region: CSAPGQGEYEQYF. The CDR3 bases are TGCAGTGCCCCGGGACAGGGGGAATACGAGCAGTACTTC.

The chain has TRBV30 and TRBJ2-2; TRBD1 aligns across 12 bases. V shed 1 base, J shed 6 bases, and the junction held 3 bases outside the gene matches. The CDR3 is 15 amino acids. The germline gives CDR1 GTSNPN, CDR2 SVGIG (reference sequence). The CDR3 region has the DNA TGTGCCTGGAGTGGACGGGACAGGGGGCCCGGGGAGCTGTTTTTT. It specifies CAWSGRDRGPGELFF. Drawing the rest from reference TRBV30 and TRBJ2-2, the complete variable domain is SQTIHQWPATLVQPVGSPLSLECTVEGTSNPNLYWYRQAAGRGLQLLFYSVGIGQISSEVPQNLSASRPQDRQFILSSKKLLLSDSGFYLCAWSGRDRGPGELFFGEGSRLTVL.

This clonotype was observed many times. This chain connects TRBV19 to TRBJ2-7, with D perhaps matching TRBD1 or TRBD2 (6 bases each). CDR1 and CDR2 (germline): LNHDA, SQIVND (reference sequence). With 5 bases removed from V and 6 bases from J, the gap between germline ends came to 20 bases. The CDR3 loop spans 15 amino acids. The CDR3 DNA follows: TGTGCCAGTAGTGACATGGGGGCGGGAACCTCCGAGCAGTACTTC. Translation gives CASSDMGAGTSEQYF.

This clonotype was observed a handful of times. The CDR3 DNA sequence: TGTGCCAGCAGCTTACCGAAAAATGGCTACACCTTC. Amino acid sequence: CASSLPKNGYTF. This chain uses TRBV5-6 with TRBJ1-2; D unresolved. Germline-derived CDR1 and CDR2 are SGHDT and YYEEEE. The CDR3 totals 12 residues. V lost 2 bases and J 6 bases, leaving 8 bases between the germline ends.

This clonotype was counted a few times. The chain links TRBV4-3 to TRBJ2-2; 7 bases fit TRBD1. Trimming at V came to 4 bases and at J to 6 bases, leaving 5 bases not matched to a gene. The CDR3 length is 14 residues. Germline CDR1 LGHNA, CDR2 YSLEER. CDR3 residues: CASSRQTGAGELFF. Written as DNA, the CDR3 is TGCGCCAGCAGCCGTCAAACAGGGGCCGGGGAGCTGTTTTTT.

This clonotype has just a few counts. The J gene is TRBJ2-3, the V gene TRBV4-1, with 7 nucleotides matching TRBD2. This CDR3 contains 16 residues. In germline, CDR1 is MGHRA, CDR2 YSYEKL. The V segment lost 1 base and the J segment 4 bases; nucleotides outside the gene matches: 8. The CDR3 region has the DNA TGCGCCAGCAGCCAAGTTGGGCGGGAGCCCCCAGATACGCAGTATTTT. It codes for CASSQVGREPPDTQYF.

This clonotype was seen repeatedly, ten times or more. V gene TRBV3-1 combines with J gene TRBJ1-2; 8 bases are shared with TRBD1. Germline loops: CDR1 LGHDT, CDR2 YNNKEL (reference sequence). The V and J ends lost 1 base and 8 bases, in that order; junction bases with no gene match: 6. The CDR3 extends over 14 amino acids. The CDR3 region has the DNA TGTGCCAGCAGCCAAGTTACAGGGGGGGGAGGCTACACCTTC. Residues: CASSQVTGGGGYTF.

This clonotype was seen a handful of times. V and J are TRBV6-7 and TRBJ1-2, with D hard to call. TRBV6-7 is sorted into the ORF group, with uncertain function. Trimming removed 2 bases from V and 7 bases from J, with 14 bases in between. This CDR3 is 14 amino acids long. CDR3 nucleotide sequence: TGTGCCAGCAGTTACGTGTACGGTGGAGTTGGCTACACCTTC. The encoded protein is CASSYVYGGVGYTF.

CDR3 DNA sequence: TGTGCCAGCAGCCAAGAAAATCCGACAGGGAAGTTCACCGGGGAGCTGTTTTTT. Amino acid sequence: CASSQENPTGKFTGELFF. The rearrangement joins TRBV21-1 to TRBJ2-2; the DNA was not used to check the table's D call, TRBD1. TRBV21-1 is an annotated pseudogene. The CDR3 loop spans 18 amino acids.

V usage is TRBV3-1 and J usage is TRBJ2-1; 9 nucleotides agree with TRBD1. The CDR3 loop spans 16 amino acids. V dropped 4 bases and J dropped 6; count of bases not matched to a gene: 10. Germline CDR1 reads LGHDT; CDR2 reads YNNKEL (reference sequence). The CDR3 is CASSRTRDRVFNEQFF. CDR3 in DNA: TGTGCCAGCAGCCGGACCCGGGACAGGGTTTTCAATGAGCAGTTCTTC.

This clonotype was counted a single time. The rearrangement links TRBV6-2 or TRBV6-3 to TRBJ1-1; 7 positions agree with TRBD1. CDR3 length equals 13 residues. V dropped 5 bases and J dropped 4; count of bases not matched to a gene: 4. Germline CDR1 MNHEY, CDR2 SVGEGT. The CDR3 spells CASSEQGFTEAFF. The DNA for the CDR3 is TGTGCCAGCAGTGAACAGGGGTTCACTGAAGCTTTCTTT.

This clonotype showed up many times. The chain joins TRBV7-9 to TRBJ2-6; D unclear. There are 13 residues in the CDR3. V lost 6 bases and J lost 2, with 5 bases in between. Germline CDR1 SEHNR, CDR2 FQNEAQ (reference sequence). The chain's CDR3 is CASSPTGANVLTF. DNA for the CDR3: TGTGCCAGCAGTCCAACTGGGGCCAACGTCCTGACTTTC. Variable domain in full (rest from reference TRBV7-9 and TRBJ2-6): DTGVSQNPRHKITKRGQNVTFRCDPISEHNRLYWYRQTLGQGPEFLTYFQNEAQLEKSRLLSDRFSAERPKGSFSTLEIQRTEQGDSAMYLCASSPTGANVLTFGAGSRLTVL.

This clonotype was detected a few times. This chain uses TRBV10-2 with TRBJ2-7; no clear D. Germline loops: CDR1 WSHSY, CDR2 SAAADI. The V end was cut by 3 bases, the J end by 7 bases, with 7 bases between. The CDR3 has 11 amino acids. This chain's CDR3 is CASSEIAEQYF. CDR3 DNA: TGCGCCAGCAGTGAAATAGCTGAGCAGTACTTC.

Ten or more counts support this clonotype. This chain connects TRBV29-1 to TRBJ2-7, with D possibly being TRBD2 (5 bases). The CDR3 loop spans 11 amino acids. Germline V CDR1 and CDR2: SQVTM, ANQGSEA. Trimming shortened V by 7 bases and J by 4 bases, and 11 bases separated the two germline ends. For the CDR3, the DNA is TGCAGCGGAGGGAGCTTTTACGAGCAGTACTTC. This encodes CSGGSFYEQYF.